Described below is a single T cell receptor (beta chain) sequence and its context. These data belong to a study of molecular identifiers for immune sequencing clone quantification. MiXCR was run by TCRdb on the PCR reads, yielding one entry per CDR3 protein. This table has about half a million distinct CDR3 sequences, about 26% appearing once. CD8+CD4-CCR7+CD45RA+ cells were sorted as naive CD8 T cells. The germline V gene encodes CDR1 MNHNS and CDR2 SASEGT. Trimming took off 6 bases at V and 3 bases at J, with 8 bases between the two ends. The length of the CDR3 is 12 residues. The chain employs TRBV6-1 and TRBJ1-1, with unresolved D. This TCR was recovered from a human donor in good health. Some libraries in this study had Jurkat cell RNA spiked in. What was sequenced was naive CD8+ T cells from blood, with Jurkat cell RNA spiked in. Subset specified: FACS-sorted CD8+CD4-CCR7+CD45RA+ naive T cells. For the CDR3, the DNA is TGTGCCAGCAGGGGCTTGGACACTGAAGCTTTCTTT. Translating gives CASRGLDTEAFF.